The clone carrying this T cell receptor (beta chain) has only a few counts. The table came from immunoSEQ multiplex PCR; TCRdb's copy has only in-frame clones and leaves some out. In the table there are some 210,000 clones, over 75% of which are singletons. The sample is drawn from a study of blood T cell repertoires in COVID-19. For the study at large: Sample material is recorded as cDNA or gDNA derived from T cells, B-cell-depleted T cells, or PBMCs.

There are 15 residues in the CDR3. Germline-derived CDR1 and CDR2 are SNHLY and FYNNEI. J gave up 6 bases and V 11 bases, and 17 bases lay outside the gene matches. The clonotype was recovered from a man aged 25-45 years with acute COVID-19. Sample: PBMCs or T cells enriched from blood (not recorded which). J is TRBJ1-1 and V is TRBV2; the match to TRBD1 covers 8 bases. CDR3 protein: CAGQGQAVPSSEAFF. The DNA for the CDR3 is TGTGCCGGACAGGGACAGGCCGTGCCAAGCTCTGAAGCTTTCTTT.